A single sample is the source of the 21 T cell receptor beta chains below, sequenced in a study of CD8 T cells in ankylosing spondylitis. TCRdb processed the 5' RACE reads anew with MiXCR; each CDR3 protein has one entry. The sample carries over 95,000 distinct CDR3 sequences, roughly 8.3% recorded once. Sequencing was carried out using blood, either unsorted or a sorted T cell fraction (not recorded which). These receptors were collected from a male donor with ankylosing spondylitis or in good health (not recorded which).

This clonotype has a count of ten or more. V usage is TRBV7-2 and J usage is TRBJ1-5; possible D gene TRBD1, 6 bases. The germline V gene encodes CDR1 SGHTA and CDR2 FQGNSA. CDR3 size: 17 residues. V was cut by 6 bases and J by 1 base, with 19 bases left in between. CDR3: CASSQGLSRHSNQPQHF. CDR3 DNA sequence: TGTGCCAGCAGTCAGGGGTTATCCCGTCACAGCAATCAGCCCCAGCATTTT.

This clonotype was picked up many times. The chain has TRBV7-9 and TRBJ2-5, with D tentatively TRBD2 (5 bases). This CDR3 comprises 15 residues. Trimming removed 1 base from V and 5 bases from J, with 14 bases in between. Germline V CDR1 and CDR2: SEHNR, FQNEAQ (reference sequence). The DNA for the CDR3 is TGTGCCAGCAGCTTAGGAGGGAATCCGGGGGAGACCCAGTACTTC. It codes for CASSLGGNPGETQYF.

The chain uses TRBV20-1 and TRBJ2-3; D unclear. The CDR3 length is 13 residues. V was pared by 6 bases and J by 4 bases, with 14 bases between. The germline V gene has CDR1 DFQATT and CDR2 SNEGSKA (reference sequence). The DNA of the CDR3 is TGCAGTGCCCTAAGGTTGGGCGCAGATACGCAGTATTTT. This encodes CSALRLGADTQYF.

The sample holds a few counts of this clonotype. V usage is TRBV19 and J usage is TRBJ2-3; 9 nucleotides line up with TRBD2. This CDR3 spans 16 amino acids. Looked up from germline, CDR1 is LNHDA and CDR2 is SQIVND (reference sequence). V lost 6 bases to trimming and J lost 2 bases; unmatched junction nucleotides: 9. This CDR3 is CASSIGASGATDTQYF. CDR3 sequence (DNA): TGTGCCAGTAGCATCGGTGCTAGCGGGGCCACAGATACGCAGTATTTT.

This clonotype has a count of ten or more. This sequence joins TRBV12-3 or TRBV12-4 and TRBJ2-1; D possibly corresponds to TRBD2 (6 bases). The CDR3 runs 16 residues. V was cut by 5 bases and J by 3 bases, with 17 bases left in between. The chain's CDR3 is CASSPFTGVGYNEQFF. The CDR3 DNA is TGTGCCAGCAGTCCTTTCACGGGAGTGGGCTACAATGAGCAGTTCTTC.

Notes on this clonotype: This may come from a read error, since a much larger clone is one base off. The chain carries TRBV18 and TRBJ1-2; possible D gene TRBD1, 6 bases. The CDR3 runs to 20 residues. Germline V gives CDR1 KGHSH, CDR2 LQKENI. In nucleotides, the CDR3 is TGTGCCAGCCCACCACGAATATTGGGGGGCGCGAGTGTCACCAGTGCAGGCTACACCTTC. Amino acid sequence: CASPPRILGGASVTSAGYTF.

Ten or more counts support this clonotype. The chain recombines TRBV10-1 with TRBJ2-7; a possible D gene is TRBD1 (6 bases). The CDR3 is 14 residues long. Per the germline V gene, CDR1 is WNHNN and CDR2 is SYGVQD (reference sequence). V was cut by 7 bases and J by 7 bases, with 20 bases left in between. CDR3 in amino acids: CASNSPGQLLEQYF. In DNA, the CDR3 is TGCGCCAGCAACTCCCCGGGACAACTCCTGGAGCAGTACTTC.

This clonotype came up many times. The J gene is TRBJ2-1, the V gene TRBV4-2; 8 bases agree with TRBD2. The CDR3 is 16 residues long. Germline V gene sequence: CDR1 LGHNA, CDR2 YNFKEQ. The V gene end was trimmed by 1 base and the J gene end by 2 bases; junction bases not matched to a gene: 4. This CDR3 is CASSQGSSGTYNEQFF. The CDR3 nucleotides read TGTGCCAGCAGCCAAGGTAGTAGCGGGACCTACAATGAGCAGTTCTTC.

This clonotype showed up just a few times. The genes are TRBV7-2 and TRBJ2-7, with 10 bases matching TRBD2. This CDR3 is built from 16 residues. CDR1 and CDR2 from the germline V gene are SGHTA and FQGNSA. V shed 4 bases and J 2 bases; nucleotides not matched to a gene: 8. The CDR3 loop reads CASSSTTSGKPYEQYF. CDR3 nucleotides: TGTGCCAGCAGCTCAACTACTAGCGGGAAACCCTACGAGCAGTACTTC.

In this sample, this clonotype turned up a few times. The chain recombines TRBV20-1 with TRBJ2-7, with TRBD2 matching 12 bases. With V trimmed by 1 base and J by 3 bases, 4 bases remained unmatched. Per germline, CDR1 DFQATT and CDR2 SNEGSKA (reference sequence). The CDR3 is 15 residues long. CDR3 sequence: CSARATSGGHYEQYF. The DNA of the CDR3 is TGCAGTGCTAGAGCGACTAGCGGGGGACACTACGAGCAGTACTTC.

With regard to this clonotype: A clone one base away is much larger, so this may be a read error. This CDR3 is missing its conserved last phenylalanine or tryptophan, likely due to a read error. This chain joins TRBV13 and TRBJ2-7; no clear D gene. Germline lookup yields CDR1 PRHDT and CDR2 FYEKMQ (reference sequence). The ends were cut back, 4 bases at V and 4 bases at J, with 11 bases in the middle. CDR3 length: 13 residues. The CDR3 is CASSSRSGYEQYL. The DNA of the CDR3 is TGTGCCAGCAGCTCAAGGTCCGGGTACGAGCAGTACCTC.

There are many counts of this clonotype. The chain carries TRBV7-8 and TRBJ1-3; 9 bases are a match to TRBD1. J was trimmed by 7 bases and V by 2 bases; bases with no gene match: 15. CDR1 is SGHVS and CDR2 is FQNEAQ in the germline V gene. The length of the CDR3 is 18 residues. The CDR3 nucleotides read TGTGCCAGCAGCTTACTAGGGGGCCATGGGACAGGGAAGAACACCATATATTTT. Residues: CASSLLGGHGTGKNTIYF.

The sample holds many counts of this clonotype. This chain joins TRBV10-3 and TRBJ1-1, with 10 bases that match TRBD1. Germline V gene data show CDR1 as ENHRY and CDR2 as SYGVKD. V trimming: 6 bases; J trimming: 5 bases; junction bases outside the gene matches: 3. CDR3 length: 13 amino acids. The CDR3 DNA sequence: TGTGCCATCAGAGGGACAGGGGAGACTGAAGCTTTCTTT. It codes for CAIRGTGETEAFF.

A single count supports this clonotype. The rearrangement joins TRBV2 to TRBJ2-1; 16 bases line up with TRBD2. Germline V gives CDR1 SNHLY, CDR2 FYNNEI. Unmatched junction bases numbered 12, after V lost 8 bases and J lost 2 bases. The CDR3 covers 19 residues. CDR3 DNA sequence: TGTGCCAGCTGCTTGCGGGGACTAGCGGGAGGGAGGGCCTACAATGAGCAGTTCTTC. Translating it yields CASCLRGLAGGRAYNEQFF. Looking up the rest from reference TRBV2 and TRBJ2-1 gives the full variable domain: EPEVTQTPSHQVTQMGQEVILRCVPISNHLYFYWYRQILGQKVEFLVSFYNNEISEKSEIFDDQFSVERPDGSNFTLKIRSTKLEDSAMYFCASCLRGLAGGRAYNEQFFGPGTRLTVL.

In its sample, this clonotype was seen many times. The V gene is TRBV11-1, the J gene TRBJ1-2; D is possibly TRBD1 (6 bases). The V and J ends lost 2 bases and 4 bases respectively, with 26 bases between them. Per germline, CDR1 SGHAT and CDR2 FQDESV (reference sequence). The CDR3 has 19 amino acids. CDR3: CASSLMGRGPDSAVYGYTF. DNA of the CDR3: TGTGCCAGCAGCTTAATGGGTCGGGGACCGGACAGCGCCGTCTATGGCTACACCTTC.

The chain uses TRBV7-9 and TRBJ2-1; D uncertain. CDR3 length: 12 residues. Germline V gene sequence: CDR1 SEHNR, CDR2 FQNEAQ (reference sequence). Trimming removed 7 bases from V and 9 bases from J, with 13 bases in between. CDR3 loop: CASTLRRVEQFF. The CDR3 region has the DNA TGTGCCAGCACCCTCCGCCGGGTTGAGCAGTTCTTC.

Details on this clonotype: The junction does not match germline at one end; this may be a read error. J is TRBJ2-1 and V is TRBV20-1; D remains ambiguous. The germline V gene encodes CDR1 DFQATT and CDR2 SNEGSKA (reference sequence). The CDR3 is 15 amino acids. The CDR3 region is CSSRGQATGYNEQFF. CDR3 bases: TGCAGTTCTAGAGGCCAGGCCACGGGCTACAATGAGCAGTTCTTC.

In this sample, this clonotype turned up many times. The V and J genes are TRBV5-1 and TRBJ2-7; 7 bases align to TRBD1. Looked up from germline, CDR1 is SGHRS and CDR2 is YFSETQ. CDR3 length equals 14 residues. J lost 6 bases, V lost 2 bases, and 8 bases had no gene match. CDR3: CASSFTGEYSEQYF. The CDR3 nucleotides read TGCGCCAGCAGCTTCACAGGGGAGTATAGCGAGCAGTACTTC.

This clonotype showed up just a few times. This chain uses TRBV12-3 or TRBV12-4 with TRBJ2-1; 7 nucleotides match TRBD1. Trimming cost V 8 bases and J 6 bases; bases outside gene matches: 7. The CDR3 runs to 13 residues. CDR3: CASGDRVFNEQFF. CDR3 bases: TGTGCCAGCGGAGACAGGGTTTTCAATGAGCAGTTCTTC.

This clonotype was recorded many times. Here the CDR3 reads CASSGRKLYSGNTIYF. The DNA of the CDR3 is TGTGCCAGCAGCGGTAGAAAATTGTACTCTGGAAACACCATATATTTT. This rearrangement joins TRBV7-6 to TRBJ1-3; the D is unclear. Germline CDR1 and CDR2: SGHVS and FNYEAQ. The CDR3 extends over 16 amino acids. V was pared by 5 bases and J by 0 bases, with 14 bases between. The full variable domain, its missing parts supplied by reference TRBV7-6 and TRBJ1-3, is GAGVSQSPRYKVTKRGQDVALRCDPISGHVSLYWYRQALGQGPEFLTYFNYEAQQDKSGLPNDRFSAERPEGSISTLTIQRTEQRDSAMYRCASSGRKLYSGNTIYFGEGSWLTVV.

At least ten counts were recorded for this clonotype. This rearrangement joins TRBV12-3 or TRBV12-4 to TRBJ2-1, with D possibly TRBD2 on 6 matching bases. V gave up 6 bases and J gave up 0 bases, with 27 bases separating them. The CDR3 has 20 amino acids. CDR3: CASSQTPPAAGPSSYNEQFF. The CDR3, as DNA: TGTGCCAGCAGCCAAACCCCCCCAGCGGCGGGGCCAAGCTCCTACAATGAGCAGTTCTTC.